Listed below are T cell receptor beta chains from one sample, sequenced in a study of blood T cell repertoires in COVID-19. The data were produced by immunoSEQ multiplex PCR, yet TCRdb's version contains in-frame clones alone and is incomplete. Of about 210,000 clones listed, approximately 86% are singletons. The sequencing input was PBMCs or T cells enriched from blood (not recorded which). These receptors were taken from a man aged 18 to 30 with acute COVID-19. The CDR3 runs from the conserved cysteine through the conserved F or W. The D gene is left open where the match is weak.

>TRBV7-9|-|TRBJ2-7
CASSPARGLYEQYF
>TRBV3-1/TRBV3-2|TRBD1|TRBJ1-2
CASSPGTALGYTF
>TRBV7-2|-|TRBJ2-7
CASSLRRNYEQYF
>TRBV6-1|-|TRBJ1-1
CASIPGRNTEAFF
>TRBV28|TRBD1|TRBJ1-2
CASSLPDREYGYTF
>TRBV19|-|TRBJ1-6
CASSETGFGNSPLHF
>TRBV19|-|TRBJ2-2
CASSIAPVAGELFF
>TRBV29-1|-|TRBJ2-7
CSALRDGDYEQYF
>TRBV4-1|TRBD1|TRBJ1-1
CASSSHRGRAGTEAFF
>TRBV19|TRBD1|TRBJ2-5
CAIRGQGKGQETQYF
>TRBV28|TRBD1|TRBJ2-7
CASRPQGGQGVSYEQYF